This TCR beta chain appears in the sequencing data of a study of PD-L1 blockade in urothelial cancer. On the study more broadly: Patients commenced intravenous atezolizumab, 1,200 mg every 3 weeks, around 2014. Researchers found blood samples held a median of roughly 140,000 T cells.

Germline V gene lookup returns CDR1 SGHNT and CDR2 YYREEE (reference sequence). V gave up 0 bases and J gave up 7 bases, with 13 bases separating them. The CDR3 runs 15 residues. Patients each gave 1 to 8 samples, pretreatment and on-treatment. Produced via immunoSEQ multiplex PCR; TCRdb's table is partial and in-frame only. The data hold approximately 46,000 clones, with roughly 85% observed a single time. Material: PBMCs, obtained around atezolizumab (anti-PD-L1) treatment. The clonotype comes from a man in his fifties or sixties with urothelial cancer. The chain carries TRBV5-4 and TRBJ2-2, with D possibly TRBD1 on 6 matching bases. CDR3 loop: CASSLDRARGGELFF. The CDR3 DNA reads TGTGCCAGCAGCTTGGACAGGGCCCGCGGCGGGGAGCTGTTTTTT.